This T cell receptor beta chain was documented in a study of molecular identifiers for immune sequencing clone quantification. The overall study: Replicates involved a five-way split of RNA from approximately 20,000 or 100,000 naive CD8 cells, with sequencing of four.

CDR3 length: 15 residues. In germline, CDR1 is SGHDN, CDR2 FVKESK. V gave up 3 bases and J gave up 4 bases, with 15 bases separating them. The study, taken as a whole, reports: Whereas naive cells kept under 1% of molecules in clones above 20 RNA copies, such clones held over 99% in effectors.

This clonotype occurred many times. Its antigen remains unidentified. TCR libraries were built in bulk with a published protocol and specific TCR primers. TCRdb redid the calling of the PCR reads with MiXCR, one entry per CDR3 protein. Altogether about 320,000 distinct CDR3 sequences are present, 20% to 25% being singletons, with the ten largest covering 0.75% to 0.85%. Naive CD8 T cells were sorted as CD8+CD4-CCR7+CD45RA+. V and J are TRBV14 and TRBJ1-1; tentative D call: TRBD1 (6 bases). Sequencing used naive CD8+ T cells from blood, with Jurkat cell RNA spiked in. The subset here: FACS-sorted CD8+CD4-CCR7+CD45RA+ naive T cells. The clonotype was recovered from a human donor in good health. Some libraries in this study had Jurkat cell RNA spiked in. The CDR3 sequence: CASSHFQTGPTEAFF. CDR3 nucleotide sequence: TGTGCCAGCAGCCACTTCCAAACAGGGCCCACTGAAGCTTTCTTT.